A selection of T cell receptor beta chains follows, all from one sample in a study of T cell repertoires in cytomegalovirus infection. TCRdb passed the reads through MiXCR, listing each CDR3 protein once. There are about 200,000 distinct CDR3 sequences in the sample; roughly 9.8% occur only once, and approximately 4.3% lies in the top ten. Sequenced: PBMCs. The receptor set was obtained from a human donor in good health (CMV status not recorded). Some clones in this sample may be carry-over from other donors' samples. The CDR3 runs from the conserved cysteine through the conserved F or W. D genes are given only for firm matches. Rows give clone size only sometimes, using once, few, many, or a class for an expanded clone.

TRBV7-9	many	TRBJ1-1	-	15	TGTGCCAGCAGCGCGAGACAGAGAATGAACACTGAAGCTTTCTTT	CASSARQRMNTEAFF
TRBV7-2	many	TRBJ2-7	TRBD2	16	TGTGCCAGCAGCCGAACTCTTAGCGGGGGCCCCTACGAGCAGTACTTC	CASSRTLSGGPYEQYF
TRBV29-1	few	TRBJ2-7	-	14	TGCAGCGTTGGAGGTCTGGCGGGCCCCTACGAGCAGTACTTC	CSVGGLAGPYEQYF
TRBV5-1	few	TRBJ2-7	-	15	TGCGCCAGCAGCTATGAGGGGTTTAGTCCGCCCGAGCAGTACTTC	CASSYEGFSPPEQYF
TRBV5-4	few	TRBJ1-2	-	13	TGTGCCAGCAGCTCGAGAGGGGAGTATGGCTACACCTTC	CASSSRGEYGYTF
TRBV19	many	TRBJ1-1	-	15	TGTGCCAGTAGTACAACCCACGCTAGTAGGACTGAAGCTTTCTTT	CASSTTHASRTEAFF
TRBV6-2/TRBV6-3	few	TRBJ2-1	TRBD2	14	TGTGCCAGCAGTTACCTCGGGAGGGGCAATGAGCAGTTCTTC	CASSYLGRGNEQFF
TRBV15	-	TRBJ2-2	-	13	TGTGCCACCAGCAGAGATCGCAACGGGGAGCTGTTTTTT	CATSRDRNGELFF
TRBV20-1	-	TRBJ1-5	TRBD1	12	TGCAGTGCGCAACAGGGGGCGCAGCCCCAGCATTTT	CSAQQGAQPQHF
TRBV7-9	few	TRBJ1-1	-	11	TGTGCCAGCAGACCGGCCTCTGAAGCTTTCTTT	CASRPASEAFF
TRBV7-9	few	TRBJ1-3	-	15	TGTGCCAGCAGTCATGGACGGACCCTTACCAACACCATATATTTT	CASSHGRTLTNTIYF
TRBV6-2/TRBV6-3	many	TRBJ2-5	-	14	TGTGCCAGCAGTTACTCGATTAGCGGAGAGACCCAGTACTTC	CASSYSISGETQYF
TRBV4-3	few	TRBJ2-1	TRBD1	16	TGCGCCAGCAGCCAAGATACCGGGACAGGGCCCGTGGAGCAGTTCTTC	CASSQDTGTGPVEQFF
TRBV7-2	many	TRBJ1-4	-	17	TGTGCCAGCAGCTTATCGGCTCGGGGGCGCCCCCGTGAAAAACTGTTTTTT	CASSLSARGRPREKLFF
TRBV20-1	-	TRBJ2-1	-	13	TGCACTTTAAGCGGGTGGACCTACAATGAGCAGTTCTTC	CTLSGWTYNEQFF
TRBV7-2	many	TRBJ2-4	-	14	TGTGCCAGCAGCTTAGGGCTAGCCAAAAACATTCAGTACTTC	CASSLGLAKNIQYF
TRBV12-3/TRBV12-4	few	TRBJ1-5	TRBD1	14	TGTGCCAGCAGTTCACAGGGGGCTCATCAGCCCCAGCATTTT	CASSSQGAHQPQHF
TRBV7-8	many	TRBJ1-4	-	16	TGTGCCAGCAGCCCGAGTCGCGGACCAAGACATGAAAAACTGTTTTTT	CASSPSRGPRHEKLFF
TRBV7-2	few	TRBJ1-2	-	15	TGTGCCAGCAGCTATTTGGGGACGGGGGAATATGGCTACACCTTC	CASSYLGTGEYGYTF
TRBV7-7	many	TRBJ1-6	TRBD1	17	TGTGCTAGCAGCTTCCACAGGGGATCCGATATAGATTCACCCCTCCACTTT	CASSFHRGSDIDSPLHF
TRBV19	many	TRBJ2-1	-	14	TGTGCCAGTAGTATTCTCTCGGGGAACAATGAGCAGTTCTTC	CASSILSGNNEQFF
TRBV7-2	many	TRBJ1-1	-	13	TGTGCCAGCAGCTTCCGTCTAAACACTGAAGCTTTCTTT	CASSFRLNTEAFF
TRBV6-2/TRBV6-3	many	TRBJ2-5	-	13	TGTGCCAGCAGTCGGACAGCAGAGGAGACCCAGTACTTC	CASSRTAEETQYF
TRBV23-1	-	TRBJ2-5	-	14	TGCGCCAGCCTTCGTTTTGGCAGGGGAGAGACCCAGTACTTC	CASLRFGRGETQYF
TRBV7-2	many	TRBJ2-1	TRBD1	14	TGTGCCAGCAGCTTGGCCGGGACAGGGAATGAGCAGTTCTTC	CASSLAGTGNEQFF
TRBV12-3/TRBV12-4	few	TRBJ2-7	-	12	TGTGCCAGCAGCCTGAGTCCCTACGAGCAGTACTTC	CASSLSPYEQYF
TRBV7-9	many	TRBJ2-1	-	15	TGTGCCAGCAGCCTCGGCGTTAGCTCCTACAATGAGCAGTTCTTC	CASSLGVSSYNEQFF
TRBV20-1	-	TRBJ2-5	TRBD2	15	TGCAGTGCTAGGTGGTCTAGCGGACTACAAGAGACCCAGTACTTC	CSARWSSGLQETQYF
TRBV28	few	TRBJ2-3	TRBD1	15	TGTGCCAGCAGTTTAGGTGGGACAGCGACAGATACGCAGTATTTT	CASSLGGTATDTQYF
TRBV24-1	few	TRBJ1-1	-	14	TGTGCCACCAGTGATTTTCCACAGGGTGGTGGAGCTTTCTTT	CATSDFPQGGGAFF
TRBV10-3	-	TRBJ2-5	-	14	TGTGCCATCAGTGACCCGGGCAGGGGAGAGACCCAGTACTTC	CAISDPGRGETQYF
TRBV29-1	-	TRBJ2-5	-	15	TGCAGCGTTGAATTCGGCCGGGAAGAAGAAGAGACCCAGTACTTC	CSVEFGREEEETQYF
TRBV7-8	-	TRBJ1-5	-	14	TGTGCCAGCAGCTTGGGGGGCTACAATCAGTCCCAGCATTTT	CASSLGGYNQSQHF
TRBV25-1	-	TRBJ1-4	TRBD1	16	TGTGCCAGCAGTGAGTACGGACAGGGCATTCTTGAAAAACTGTTTTTT	CASSEYGQGILEKLFF
TRBV7-9	many	TRBJ1-1	-	13	TGTGCCAGCAGCCCCGATATATTGACTGAAGCTTTCTTT	CASSPDILTEAFF
TRBV7-6	-	TRBJ2-2	-	14	TGTGGCTACAGTCGGGGTGCGAACACCGGGGAGCTGTTTTTT	CGYSRGANTGELFF
TRBV7-9	-	TRBJ1-2	-	15	TGTGCCAGCAGCTTAGGACGGGCAGAGGGCTATGGCTACACCTTC	CASSLGRAEGYGYTF
TRBV28	few	TRBJ2-2	TRBD1	15	TGTGCCAGCAGTTTACTGGCAGGGGGCTCCGGGGAGCTGTTTTTT	CASSLLAGGSGELFF
TRBV12-3/TRBV12-4	-	TRBJ1-5	-	17	TGTGCCAGCAGCTCTACACAGGCCAGATATAGCAATCAGCCCCAGCATTTT	CASSSTQARYSNQPQHF
TRBV3-1	-	TRBJ1-6	TRBD1	14	TGTGCCAGCAGCGCCCTGGACAGGGACTCACCCCTCCACTTT	CASSALDRDSPLHF
TRBV6-1	many	TRBJ2-7	TRBD1	15	TGTGCCAGCAGTGAAGGACAGGGGGCTCTGTACGAGCAGTACTTC	CASSEGQGALYEQYF
TRBV20-1	many	TRBJ1-2	-	14	TGCAGTGTTCACCGGGAGCTCTTGTACTATGGCTACACCTTC	CSVHRELLYYGYTF
TRBV7-2	few	TRBJ2-1	TRBD2	14	TGTGCCAGCAGCTCGGGACTACTTAACAATGAGCAGTTCTTC	CASSSGLLNNEQFF